This TCR beta chain was profiled in a study of blood T cell dynamics during melanoma immunotherapy (dated by TCRdb to between 2020 and 2021). Turning to the overall study: The patients had metastatic melanoma and were given first-line pembrolizumab or nivolumab plus ipilimumab as standard of care in the United Kingdom. To find early correlates of response, the study profiled the peripheral T cell receptor repertoires of patients with metastatic melanoma both before and after one cycle of checkpoint inhibitor therapy. The training cohort consisted of consecutive patients, while an additional independent group of patients from the same centre was pooled to form an external validation set. Study-wide conclusions, independent of this receptor: Unlike progressors, patients who went on to achieve disease control showed a bifurcated reorganization of the PBMC repertoire at W3, with either increased clonality or increased diversity. The relatively small sample size was recognized as a factor that could limit how well the results generalize. Whether the T cell clones driving repertoire changes were melanoma-specific or reflected general immune activation could not be determined in the study.

Reading the label with the study, this specimen's time point is: pre-treatment baseline. Blood samples were taken before treatment (T0) and at week 3 (W3), following the first cycle of checkpoint blockade. Except for two patients with rapid clinical progression, response was assessed 12 weeks after the first infusion by RECIST 1.1; disease control meant complete response, partial response or stable disease. Any patient who had received prior systemic cancer treatment, was on concomitant immunosuppressant therapy or had synchronous other active malignancies was excluded. Bulk PBMC and plasma cell-free DNA were both sequenced for TCR beta so that circulating cells and T cell turnover could be tracked. Lymphoprep and SepMate tubes were used to isolate PBMC from blood, and red cell lysis was then performed. QIAamp DNA Blood Mini kits were used to extract DNA from both PBMC and sorted T cell subsets.

Looking up the germline V gene yields CDR1 SNHLY and CDR2 FYNNEI. The CDR3 runs 14 residues from the cysteine to the phenylalanine. The only DNA kept is the CDR3, 42 bases in frame from the first base. Clipping removes 6 bases from V and 4 bases from J, with 8 as the unmatched junction base count. Every bulk PBMC sample was loaded with the same fixed amount of 350 to 450 ng of DNA. TCR beta CDR3 sequences were amplified from genomic DNA with the immunoSEQ TCRb Assay kit following manufacturer instructions. The KAPA Library Quantification Kit for Illumina platforms was used to quantify the pooled libraries by qPCR. Sequencing of the pooled libraries was done on an Illumina NextSeq 500, with clustering at roughly 0.55-1.1 pM. Processing in the source paper ran as follows. The TCR data were analyzed using immunoSEQ ANALYZER and the R LymphoSeq package. A rearrangement efficiency score was calculated as productive divided by the sum of productive and non-productive CDR3 sequences. Within each patient, timepoints were compared pairwise for clonality, measured with the Gini coefficient, and for diversity, measured with the Renyi index at alpha=1. In LymphoSeq, clonal relatedness was computed using an edit distance of 3, and repertoire similarity was computed using the Bhattacharyya coefficient. To classify response, a linear discriminant analysis based on week-3 changes in clonality and diversity was built with the R MASS and caret packages. Sourced from immuneACCESS, this table was stored by TCRdb with only in-frame sequences that have V and J called. A share of the clones is absent; for the studies checked, an unresolved V gene accounts for under half, and the remainder has no known explanation. The DNA gave D and trimming, while V, J and clone size come from that table. In this sample the table shows 5,000 to 7,500 clones, 88% of which occur a single time. Around 1.9% of the sample goes to the ten largest clones.

With regard to this clone: Its antigen is currently not known. Base qualities are not at hand, and no much larger clone is one base apart.

Here the sequenced sample was blood, taken from a patient treated with checkpoint blockade. The TCR was taken from a human donor with melanoma. Rearrangement joined TRBV2 to TRBJ2-7, and 8 junctional nucleotides match TRBD2. The DNA sequence is as follows: TGTGCCAGCAGGCGCGGGAGGAGTAGGTACGAGCAGTACTTC. Its translation is CASRRGRSRYEQYF.